Presented here are 32 T cell receptor beta chains from one specimen sequenced in a study of T cells in localized non-small cell lung cancer. Sequencing was performed with immunoSEQ multiplex PCR; in TCRdb, only in-frame clones are kept and a portion is missing. In the table there are around 91,000 clones, 80% to 90% of which are singletons. The sample was peripheral blood, taken before any cancer treatment. These TCRs come from a man aged 35 to 70 with stage I squamous cell lung carcinoma.

The J gene is TRBJ2-5, the V gene TRBV9; 8 positions match TRBD2. The junction had 9 bases not matched to a gene; V was cut back by 0 bases and J by 5 bases. Germline CDR1 SGDLS, CDR2 YYNGEE. CDR3 length equals 16 residues. The CDR3 sequence: CASSVGSSGVGETQYF. For the CDR3, the DNA is TGTGCCAGCAGCGTAGGTAGTAGCGGGGTAGGTGAGACCCAGTACTTC.

This sequence joins TRBV6-5 and TRBJ2-3; D gene ambiguous. The V gene's germline CDR1 is MNHEY and CDR2 SVGAGI. CDR3 length: 11 amino acids. The V end was cut by 0 bases, the J end by 6 bases, with 1 base between. This CDR3 reads CASSYSDTQYF. The CDR3 DNA reads TGTGCCAGCAGTTACTCGGATACGCAGTATTTT.

The J gene is TRBJ1-1, the V gene TRBV29-1; D unresolved. The germline gives CDR1 SQVTM, CDR2 ANQGSEA. The germline V and J ends were trimmed by 4 bases and 6 bases, with 15 bases remaining between them. The CDR3 runs 13 residues. The CDR3 is CSVVKGLVAEAFF. Written as DNA, the CDR3 is TGCAGCGTTGTAAAAGGCCTGGTGGCTGAAGCTTTCTTT.

The chain has TRBV9 and TRBJ2-7, with D possibly being TRBD2 (6 bases). The germline V gene has CDR1 SGDLS and CDR2 YYNGEE. The CDR3 consists of 15 residues. Trimming left V 2 bases short and J 1 base short, with 13 bases between. Written as DNA, the CDR3 is TGTGCCAGCAGCGTTCGGGACTCGATTTCCTACGAGCAGTACTTC. This translates into CASSVRDSISYEQYF.

This rearrangement joins TRBV6-4 to TRBJ2-1, with D perhaps matching TRBD1 (6 bases). CDR3 length equals 14 residues. Trimming removed 6 bases at V and 5 bases at J, with 14 bases between. Germline V CDR1 and CDR2: MRHNA, SNTAGT. The CDR3: CASRAGDPHNEQFF. The CDR3 DNA sequence: TGTGCCAGCAGGGCAGGGGATCCCCACAATGAGCAGTTCTTC.

This sequence joins TRBV5-1 and TRBJ2-7, with D perhaps TRBD1 or TRBD2 (5 bases each). This CDR3 region has 13 residues. V was pared by 4 bases and J by 5 bases, with 13 bases between. Germline lookup yields CDR1 SGHRS and CDR2 YFSETQ. The DNA for the CDR3 is TGCGCCAGCAGCCCGGGACCTCTCGACGAGCAGTACTTC. As protein: CASSPGPLDEQYF.

The chain recombines TRBV6-5 with TRBJ1-2; 7 nucleotides agree with TRBD1. CDR1 MNHEY and CDR2 SVGAGI come from the germline V gene. V was clipped by 4 bases and J by 7 bases; unmatched bases: 9. This CDR3 is 14 amino acids long. The CDR3 DNA follows: TGTGCCAGCAGTTCCGGACAGGCAGCGGTTGGCTACACCTTC. Translating gives CASSSGQAAVGYTF.

V and J are TRBV2 and TRBJ2-3; 8 nucleotides align to TRBD2. This CDR3 spans 16 amino acids. From germline, CDR1 is SNHLY and CDR2 FYNNEI. V lost 2 bases and J lost 6; bases outside the gene matches: 10. In nucleotides, the CDR3 is TGTGCCAGCAGTGAACTGTCCCAGAGCGGGAGCGATACGCAGTATTTT. Translating it yields CASSELSQSGSDTQYF.

V usage is TRBV5-5 and J usage is TRBJ1-2, with D unresolved. V gave up 0 bases and J gave up 4 bases, with 16 bases separating them. The CDR3 runs to 16 residues. Germline V lookup: CDR1 SGHKS, CDR2 YYEKEE (reference sequence). The DNA for the CDR3 is TGTGCCAGCAGCTTGGAAGACTACACACTGGGCTATGGCTACACCTTC. This codes for CASSLEDYTLGYGYTF. The full variable domain, in which reference TRBV5-5 and TRBJ1-2 provide the parts outside the CDR3, is DAGVTQSPTHLIKTRGQQVTLRCSPISGHKSVSWYQQVLGQGPQFIFQYYEKEERGRGNFPDRFSARQFPNYSSELNVNALLLGDSALYLCASSLEDYTLGYGYTFGSGTRLTVV.

The V call is TRBV4-1, the J call TRBJ1-5; D might be TRBD1 (5 bases). The CDR3 runs to 21 residues. The V gene lost 1 base and the J gene lost 1 base, with 26 bases spanning the gap. CDR1 and CDR2 (germline): MGHRA, YSYEKL. This chain's CDR3 is CASSQGFSPSKTAVSNQPQHF. The CDR3 DNA follows: TGCGCCAGCAGCCAAGGGTTTTCCCCTAGCAAGACAGCAGTCAGCAATCAGCCCCAGCATTTT.

V and J are TRBV7-9 and TRBJ1-2; D is unclear. Germline V gene data show CDR1 as SEHNR and CDR2 as FQNEAQ (reference sequence). This CDR3 comprises 13 residues. V dropped 5 bases and J dropped 4 bases, with 11 bases sitting between them. CDR3 DNA sequence: TGTGCCAGCAGCCCTAATCTAGGCTATGGCTACACCTTC. Translation gives CASSPNLGYGYTF.

A single count supports this clone. The chain links TRBV2 to TRBJ2-5; D is unresolved. This CDR3 region has 16 residues. Between the trimmed V and J ends, which lost 2 bases and 1 base, there was a span of 14 bases. Germline CDR1 and CDR2: SNHLY and FYNNEI. As DNA, the CDR3 is TGTGCCAGCAGTGAATCCCTAGGACGAGTCCAAGAGACCCAGTACTTC. Residues: CASSESLGRVQETQYF.

This clone was observed once. The chain employs TRBV15 and TRBJ2-1, with D perhaps matching TRBD1 or TRBD2 (5 bases each). The CDR3 has 12 amino acids. Trimming removed 8 bases from V and 9 bases from J, with 14 bases in between. Germline CDR1 and CDR2: LNHNV and YYDKDF (reference sequence). DNA of the CDR3: TGTGCCACCGAGGGGTTTCTCGGTGAGCAGTTCTTC. Its protein is CATEGFLGEQFF.

This clone was picked up one time. V usage is TRBV4-3 and J usage is TRBJ2-7; D might be TRBD1 (5 bases). Germline V lookup: CDR1 LGHNA, CDR2 YSLEER. V lost 0 bases and J 6 bases, leaving 27 bases between the germline ends. The CDR3 totals 19 residues. The CDR3 DNA sequence: TGCGCCAGCAGCCAAGAATCCCCGGCAGGGATGGGCCTCCTTCCCGAGCAGTACTTC. It yields the protein CASSQESPAGMGLLPEQYF.

The chain uses TRBV5-4 and TRBJ2-7, with TRBD2 matching 10 bases. Losses at the gene ends were 4 bases for V and 2 bases for J; bases not matched to a gene: 6. The CDR3 totals 15 residues. The germline CDR1 and CDR2 sequences are SGHNT and YYREEE (reference sequence). The CDR3 loop is CASSGPTSGPYEQYF. The CDR3 bases are TGTGCCAGCAGCGGACCGACTAGCGGGCCCTACGAGCAGTACTTC.

This clone was picked up a small number of times. The chain combines TRBV5-1 with TRBJ1-1, with no clear D. V was pared by 4 bases and J by 4 bases, with 17 bases between. Germline values: CDR1 SGHRS, CDR2 YFSETQ. The length of the CDR3 is 15 residues. The CDR3 sequence: CASSMGGVPGTEAFF. CDR3 DNA: TGCGCCAGCAGCATGGGCGGGGTCCCGGGCACTGAAGCTTTCTTT.

V gene TRBV28 combines with J gene TRBJ2-2, with no clear D. The V end lost 5 bases, the J end lost 1 base, and 2 bases lay between the germline ends. The CDR3 spans 12 residues. The germline V gene has CDR1 MDHEN and CDR2 SYDVKM. CDR3 bases: TGTGCCAGCAGTGAGAACACCGGGGAGCTGTTTTTT. Amino acid sequence: CASSENTGELFF.

The rearrangement joins TRBV18 to TRBJ1-5; D is ambiguous. This CDR3 is built from 15 residues. The germline V gene encodes CDR1 KGHSH and CDR2 LQKENI. The V end was cut by 3 bases, the J end by 4 bases, with 13 bases between. The CDR3 region is CASSPGKQANQPQHF. The CDR3 region has the DNA TGTGCCAGCTCACCGGGAAAGCAGGCGAATCAGCCCCAGCATTTT.

This clone was picked up a small number of times. In nucleotides, the CDR3 is TGTGCCAGCAGCTTCTATGGGTATAATCAGCCCCAGCATTTT. Encoded protein: CASSFYGYNQPQHF. The V call is TRBV7-2, the J call TRBJ1-5; D unclear. Per germline, CDR1 SGHTA and CDR2 FQGNSA. The CDR3 is 14 amino acids. V lost 3 bases, J lost 4 bases, and 10 bases lay in between.

CDR3: CASADPDLEAFF. CDR3 sequence (DNA): TGTGCCAGCGCCGACCCGGACCTTGAAGCTTTCTTT. The V gene is TRBV6-5, the J gene TRBJ1-1; D gene unclear. The V end lost 8 bases, the J end lost 7 bases, and 14 bases lay between the germline ends. CDR3 length: 12 amino acids. Germline CDR1 is MNHEY and CDR2 is SVGAGI.

The chain uses TRBV5-4 and TRBJ1-5; TRBD1 matches 10 bases. Germline CDR1 SGHNT, CDR2 YYREEE (reference sequence). The CDR3 is 14 residues long. With 0 bases clipped from V and 9 bases from J, the junction kept 3 bases outside the gene matches. CDR3 loop: CASSLGQGAGPQHF. The CDR3 nucleotides are TGTGCCAGCAGCTTGGGACAGGGGGCAGGGCCCCAGCATTTT.

The V call is TRBV11-2, the J call TRBJ2-1; the match to TRBD2 covers 9 bases. The germline V gene encodes CDR1 SGHAT and CDR2 FQNNGV. The CDR3 has 15 amino acids. After removal of 10 bases from V and 0 bases from J, the junction contained 7 bases not matched to a gene. CDR3 in amino acids: CATRGGAYSYNEQFF. CDR3 bases: TGTGCCACCCGCGGGGGGGCCTACTCCTACAATGAGCAGTTCTTC.

The V and J genes are TRBV14 and TRBJ1-1; D is possibly TRBD1 (5 bases). Germline loops: CDR1 SGHDN, CDR2 FVKESK. This CDR3 has 15 amino acids. Trimming cost V 8 bases and J 3 bases, with 19 bases left between them. The CDR3 region is CASSQGLGAYTEAFF. The CDR3 DNA is TGTGCCAGCTCCCAAGGATTAGGGGCCTACACTGAAGCTTTCTTT.

This chain joins TRBV5-1 and TRBJ1-2; D ambiguous. CDR3 length: 14 amino acids. Trimming cost V 2 bases and J 2 bases, with 10 bases left between them. Germline-derived CDR1 and CDR2 are SGHRS and YFSETQ. CDR3 nucleotide sequence: TGCGCCAGCAGCTTCCCGAGCACCAACTATGGCTACACCTTC. Amino acids: CASSFPSTNYGYTF. Using reference TRBV5-1 and TRBJ1-2 for the parts outside the CDR3, the full variable domain is KAGVTQTPRYLIKTRGQQVTLSCSPISGHRSVSWYQQTPGQGLQFLFEYFSETQRNKGNFPGRFSGRQFSNSRSEMNVSTLELGDSALYLCASSFPSTNYGYTFGSGTRLTVV.

This chain connects TRBV7-2 to TRBJ1-1; a possible D gene is TRBD1 (5 bases). The CDR3 is made up of 13 amino acids. V lost 1 base to trimming and J lost 5 bases, with 8 bases between them. Germline V gene lookup returns CDR1 SGHTA and CDR2 FQGNSA. CDR3 loop: CASSLESGTEAFF. The CDR3 nucleotides read TGTGCCAGCAGCTTAGAATCAGGGACTGAAGCTTTCTTT.

The chain carries TRBV10-1 and TRBJ2-3, with 8 bases identical to TRBD2. With V trimmed by 6 bases and J by 1 base, 6 bases remained unmatched. The CDR3 contains 15 residues. CDR1 is WNHNN, CDR2 SYGVQD, per germline (reference sequence). The CDR3: CASSFLSGGTDTQYF. The CDR3 nucleotides read TGCGCCAGCAGCTTCCTTAGCGGGGGCACAGATACGCAGTATTTT.

The CDR3 protein is CASSEALGGNTF. The DNA of the CDR3 is TGTGCCAGCAGTGAAGCCCTGGGAGGGAACACCTTC. The V and J genes are TRBV6-1 and TRBJ1-2; no definite D call. Germline V gene sequence: CDR1 MNHNS, CDR2 SASEGT. The CDR3 has 12 residues. V shed 0 bases and J shed 12 bases, with 11 bases lying between them.

The chain links TRBV28 to TRBJ2-2; tentatively, D is TRBD1 (6 bases). The CDR3 runs 15 residues. V gave up 4 bases and J gave up 7 bases, with 16 bases separating them. The germline gives CDR1 MDHEN, CDR2 SYDVKM. The CDR3 is CASSWASGDVGELFF. CDR3 in DNA: TGTGCCAGCAGTTGGGCCTCAGGGGATGTCGGGGAGCTGTTTTTT.

The chain joins TRBV18 to TRBJ2-3; D not resolved. Germline V gene data show CDR1 as KGHSH and CDR2 as LQKENI. With 4 bases removed from V and 1 base from J, the gap between germline ends came to 0 bases. CDR3 size: 11 residues. The CDR3 loop is CASSRTDTQYF. The CDR3 nucleotides are TGTGCCAGCTCACGCACAGATACGCAGTATTTT.

This clone was found once. This chain links TRBV6-1 with TRBJ2-6; D is ambiguous. Germline-derived CDR1 and CDR2 are MNHNS and SASEGT. V gave up 10 bases and J gave up 2 bases, with 15 bases separating them. The CDR3 spans 15 residues. The CDR3 region has the DNA TGTGCCACCTCTCAAACAGTTCCTGGGGCCAACGTCCTGACTTTC. Encoded protein: CATSQTVPGANVLTF.

The V and J genes are TRBV5-1 and TRBJ2-5, with 11 bases lining up with TRBD1. The V and J ends lost 1 base and 3 bases, in that order; junction bases with no gene match: 2. Per germline, CDR1 SGHRS and CDR2 YFSETQ. The CDR3 spans 15 residues. CDR3 amino acids: CASSLRTGGEETQYF. The CDR3 region has the DNA TGCGCCAGCAGCTTGAGGACAGGGGGCGAAGAGACCCAGTACTTC.

The chain employs TRBV19 and TRBJ1-6; D not resolved. The V end was cut by 5 bases, the J end by 0 bases, with 11 bases between. Germline V gives CDR1 LNHDA, CDR2 SQIVND (reference sequence). This CDR3 spans 16 amino acids. CDR3 residues: CASSRVAGSYNSPLHF. The CDR3, as DNA: TGTGCCAGTAGTCGGGTTGCCGGCTCCTATAATTCACCCCTCCACTTT.